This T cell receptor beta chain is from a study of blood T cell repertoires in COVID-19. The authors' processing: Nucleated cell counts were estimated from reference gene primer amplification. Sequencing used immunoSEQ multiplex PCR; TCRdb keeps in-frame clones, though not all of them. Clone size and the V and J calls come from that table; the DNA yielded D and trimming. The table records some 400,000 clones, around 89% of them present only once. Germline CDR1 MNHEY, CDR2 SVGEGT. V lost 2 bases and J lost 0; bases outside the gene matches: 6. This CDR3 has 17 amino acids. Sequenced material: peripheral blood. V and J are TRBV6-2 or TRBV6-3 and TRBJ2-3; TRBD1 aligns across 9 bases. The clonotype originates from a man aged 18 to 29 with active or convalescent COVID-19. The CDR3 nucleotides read TGTGCCAGCAGTTACAGGGACAGGGACTCTAGCACAGATACGCAGTATTTT. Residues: CASSYRDRDSSTDTQYF.